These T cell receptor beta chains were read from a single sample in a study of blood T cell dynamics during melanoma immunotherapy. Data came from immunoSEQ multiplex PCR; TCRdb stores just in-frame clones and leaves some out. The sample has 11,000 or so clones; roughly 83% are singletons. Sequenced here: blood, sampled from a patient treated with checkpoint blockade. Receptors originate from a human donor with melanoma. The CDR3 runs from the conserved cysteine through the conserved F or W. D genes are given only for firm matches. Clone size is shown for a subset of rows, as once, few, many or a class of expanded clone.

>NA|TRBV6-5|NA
CASSYTRGFKTEAFF
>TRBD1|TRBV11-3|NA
CASRRTGGETQYF
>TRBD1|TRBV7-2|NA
CASSSDRDRGGNEQFF
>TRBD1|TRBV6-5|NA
CASSYRGDRDEQYF
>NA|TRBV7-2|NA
CASSLANSRGDTQYF
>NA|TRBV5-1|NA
CASSPVLSSYNEQFF
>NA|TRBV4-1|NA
CASSQGWGDVYNEQFF
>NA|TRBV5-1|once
CASSLAQVGLNEQFF
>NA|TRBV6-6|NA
CASSFPDYNEQFF
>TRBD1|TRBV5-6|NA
CASSPGGEGSEAFF
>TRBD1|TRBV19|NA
CASSPGQGYGYTF
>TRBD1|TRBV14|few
CASSLQGRRYTF
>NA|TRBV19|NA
CASSIESRGGDEQYF
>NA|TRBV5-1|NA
CASSPGQSIESGYTF
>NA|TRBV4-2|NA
CASSPASRVEETQYF
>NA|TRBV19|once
CASLPGHLLSGANVLTF
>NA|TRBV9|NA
CASSLTLVNTEAFF
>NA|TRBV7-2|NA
CASSLGGGSGTGELFF
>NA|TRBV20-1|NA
CSARYSPEQYF
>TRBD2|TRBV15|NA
CATSREGTSGSNEQFF
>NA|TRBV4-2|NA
CASSQDYYSGANVLTF
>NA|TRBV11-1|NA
CASSRQASSSYEQYF
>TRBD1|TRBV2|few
CASRPGQGNSPLHF
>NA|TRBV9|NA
CASSATGQNTEAFF
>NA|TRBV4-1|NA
CASSPWTADSYEQYF
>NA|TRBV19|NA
CARATCLRDNEQFF
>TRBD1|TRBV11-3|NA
CASKRQGSTEAFF
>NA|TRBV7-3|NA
CASSRTGRGTDTQYF
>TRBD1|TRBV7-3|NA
CASSPYPGQGTEAFF
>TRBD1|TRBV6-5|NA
CASSSSGTVTYEQYF
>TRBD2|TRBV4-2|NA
CASSQDSAGDPYNEQFF
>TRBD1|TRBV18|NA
CASSQGQGPNYEQYF
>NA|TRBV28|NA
CASSRTAAPYEQYF
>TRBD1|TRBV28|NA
CASSWGQGNEKLFF
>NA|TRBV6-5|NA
CASLRPGPYREAFF
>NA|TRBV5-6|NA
CASSPGVGALSFF
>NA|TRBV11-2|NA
CASSSLSREKRSAYEQYF
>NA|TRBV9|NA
CASSVAALSYGYTF
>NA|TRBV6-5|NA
CASSYFSDTQYF
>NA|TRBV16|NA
CASSQSGTQGRAFF
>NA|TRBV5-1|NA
CASSSGSTDTQYF
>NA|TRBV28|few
CATSPSGSSYNEQFF
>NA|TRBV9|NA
CASSVGFPRNYGYTF
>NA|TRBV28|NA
CASSSASGTLDQPQHF
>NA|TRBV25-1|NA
CATQRGGEAFF
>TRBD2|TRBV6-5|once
CASTMGREVETQYF
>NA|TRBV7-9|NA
CASSPGTISTDTQYF
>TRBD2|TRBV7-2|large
CASSSRSGGAGNTQYF
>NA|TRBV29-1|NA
CSVDSGGVADTQYF
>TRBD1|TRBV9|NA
CASSAKTGGLDNEQFF
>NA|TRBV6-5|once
CASSDNNEQFF
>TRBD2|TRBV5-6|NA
CASSPPGGHNEQFF
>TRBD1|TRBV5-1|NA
CASSSTGERNQPQHF